A single T cell receptor beta chain is shown here with its context. What it binds is unknown. This sample is part of a study of chemoradiotherapy in HPV16-positive cancers. The table came from immunoSEQ multiplex PCR; TCRdb's copy has only in-frame clones and leaves some out. This sample carries some 27,000 clones, around nine tenths of them seen once, and the ten largest clones take around a fifth. Whole-study findings and limits: Functional assays defining HPV-specific T cells used only a couple of HPV16-positive patients. Candidate HPV-specific clones and E7-related TCR motifs grew in tumor during treatment. HPV-responsive T-cell expansion during chemoradiotherapy was linked to improved recurrence-free survival in HPV16-positive patients.

Samples were taken several times over chemoradiotherapy. The sequence came from a human donor with HPV-associated anogenital cancer. Sequences were derived from blood, sampled from a patient who underwent chemoradiotherapy.

CDR3 in amino acids: CASSFRGFGPSYEQYF. The CDR3 DNA sequence: TGTGCCAGCAGTTTCAGGGGCTTCGGACCATCCTACGAGCAGTACTTC. The chain carries TRBV27 and TRBJ2-7; a possible D gene is TRBD1 (6 bases). CDR1 and CDR2 (germline): MNHEY, SMNVEV (reference sequence). Trimming stripped 3 bases from V and 1 base from J, with 16 bases between. This CDR3 has 16 amino acids.